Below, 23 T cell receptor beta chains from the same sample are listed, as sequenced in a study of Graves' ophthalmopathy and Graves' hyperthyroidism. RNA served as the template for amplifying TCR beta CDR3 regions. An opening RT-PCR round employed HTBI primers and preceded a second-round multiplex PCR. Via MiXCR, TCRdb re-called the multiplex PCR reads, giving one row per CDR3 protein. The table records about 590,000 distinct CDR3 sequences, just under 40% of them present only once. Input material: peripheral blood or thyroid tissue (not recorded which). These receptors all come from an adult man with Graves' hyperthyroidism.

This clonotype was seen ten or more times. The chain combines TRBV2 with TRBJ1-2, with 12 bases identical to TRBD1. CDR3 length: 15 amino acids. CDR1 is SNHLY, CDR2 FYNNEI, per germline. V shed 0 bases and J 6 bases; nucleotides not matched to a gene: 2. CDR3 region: CASSEAGTGGNGYTF. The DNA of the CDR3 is TGTGCCAGCAGTGAAGCGGGGACAGGGGGCAATGGCTACACCTTC.

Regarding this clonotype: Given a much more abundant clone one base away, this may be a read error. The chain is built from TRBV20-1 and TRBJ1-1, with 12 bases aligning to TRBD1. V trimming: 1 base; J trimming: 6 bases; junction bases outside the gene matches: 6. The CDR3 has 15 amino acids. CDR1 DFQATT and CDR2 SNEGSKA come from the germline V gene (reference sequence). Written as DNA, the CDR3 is TGCAGTGCTAGAGGAGGGGGGACAGGGGGCCCTGAAGCTTTCTTT. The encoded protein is CSARGGGTGGPEAFF.

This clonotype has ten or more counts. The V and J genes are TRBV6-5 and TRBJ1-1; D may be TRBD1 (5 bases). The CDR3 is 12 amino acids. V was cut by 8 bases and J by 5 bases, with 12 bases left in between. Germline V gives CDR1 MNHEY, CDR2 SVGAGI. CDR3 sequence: CASGRGRTEAFF. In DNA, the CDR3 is TGTGCCAGCGGAAGGGGAAGAACTGAAGCTTTCTTT.

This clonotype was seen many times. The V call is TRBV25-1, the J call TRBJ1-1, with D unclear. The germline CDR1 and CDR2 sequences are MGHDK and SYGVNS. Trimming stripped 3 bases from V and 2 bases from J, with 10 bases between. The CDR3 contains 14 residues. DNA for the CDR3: TGTGCCAGCAGTGATACGGCGGAAAACACTGAAGCTTTCTTT. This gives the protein CASSDTAENTEAFF.

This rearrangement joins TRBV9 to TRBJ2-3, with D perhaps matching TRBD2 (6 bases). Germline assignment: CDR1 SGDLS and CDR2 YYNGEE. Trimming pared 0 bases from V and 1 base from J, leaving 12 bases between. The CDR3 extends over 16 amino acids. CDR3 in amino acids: CASSVDLTGGTDTQYF. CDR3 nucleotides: TGTGCCAGCAGCGTAGATCTAACGGGGGGCACAGATACGCAGTATTTT.

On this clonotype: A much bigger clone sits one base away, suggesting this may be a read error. CDR3 nucleotides: TGCGGTGCTGCCCAAGAGACCCAGTACTTC. Its translation: CGAAQETQYF. The V gene is TRBV20-1, the J gene TRBJ2-5; no reliable D call. Germline V gene lookup returns CDR1 DFQATT and CDR2 SNEGSKA (reference sequence). The CDR3 is 10 residues long.

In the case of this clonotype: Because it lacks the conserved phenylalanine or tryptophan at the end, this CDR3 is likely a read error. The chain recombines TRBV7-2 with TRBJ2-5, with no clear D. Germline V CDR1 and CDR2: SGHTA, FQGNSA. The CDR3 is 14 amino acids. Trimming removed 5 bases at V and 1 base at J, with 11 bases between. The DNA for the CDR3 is TGTGCCAGCAGCCAGATGTCTTCCCAAGAGACCCAGTACCTC. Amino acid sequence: CASSQMSSQETQYL.

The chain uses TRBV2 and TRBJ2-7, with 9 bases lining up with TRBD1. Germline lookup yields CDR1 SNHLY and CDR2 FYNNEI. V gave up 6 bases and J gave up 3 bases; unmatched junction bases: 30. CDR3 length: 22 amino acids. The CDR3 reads CASSIGGLGDRVVGGRSYEQYF. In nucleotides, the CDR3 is TGTGCCAGCAGCATCGGAGGTTTGGGGGACAGGGTAGTTGGCGGGAGAAGCTACGAGCAGTACTTC.

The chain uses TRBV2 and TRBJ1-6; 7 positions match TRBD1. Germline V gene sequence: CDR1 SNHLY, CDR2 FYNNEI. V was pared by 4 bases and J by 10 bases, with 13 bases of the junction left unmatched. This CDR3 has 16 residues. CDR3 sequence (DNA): TGTGCCAGCAGTGCAACGGGACAGCGGACCAACTCACCCCTCCACTTT. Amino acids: CASSATGQRTNSPLHF.

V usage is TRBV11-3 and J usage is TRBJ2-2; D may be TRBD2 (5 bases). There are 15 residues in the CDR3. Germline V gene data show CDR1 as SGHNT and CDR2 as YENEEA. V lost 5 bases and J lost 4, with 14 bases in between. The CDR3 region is CASSLTRLVTGELFF. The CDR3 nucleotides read TGTGCCAGCAGCCTTACTAGATTGGTCACCGGGGAGCTGTTTTTT.

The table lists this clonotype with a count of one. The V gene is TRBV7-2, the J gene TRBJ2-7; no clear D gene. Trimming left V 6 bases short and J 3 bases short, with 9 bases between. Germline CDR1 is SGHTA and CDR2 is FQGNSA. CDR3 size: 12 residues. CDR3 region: CASSSAGYEQYF. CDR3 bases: TGTGCCAGCAGTTCGGCTGGCTACGAGCAGTACTTC.

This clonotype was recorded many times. The CDR3 bases are TGTGCCAGCAGCCCGGGTAGTACGGGGGATTACTCTGGAAACACCATATATTTT. Protein product: CASSPGSTGDYSGNTIYF. The rearrangement joins TRBV13 to TRBJ1-3, with D maybe TRBD1 (5 bases). The CDR3 runs 18 residues. The ends were cut back, 5 bases at V and 0 bases at J, with 20 bases in the middle. Germline-derived CDR1 and CDR2 are PRHDT and FYEKMQ (reference sequence).

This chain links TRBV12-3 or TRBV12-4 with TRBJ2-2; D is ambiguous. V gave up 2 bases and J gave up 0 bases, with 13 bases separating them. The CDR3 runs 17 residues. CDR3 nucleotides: TGTGCCAGCAGTTTAACCTTTGGCGGCGCGAACACCGGGGAGCTGTTTTTT. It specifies CASSLTFGGANTGELFF.

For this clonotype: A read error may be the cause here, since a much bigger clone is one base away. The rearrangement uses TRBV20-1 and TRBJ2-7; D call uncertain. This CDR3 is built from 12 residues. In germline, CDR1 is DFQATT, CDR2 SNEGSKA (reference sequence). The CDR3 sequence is CSARDTVYGQYF. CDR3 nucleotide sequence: TGCAGTGCTAGAGATACGGTCTACGGGCAGTACTTC.

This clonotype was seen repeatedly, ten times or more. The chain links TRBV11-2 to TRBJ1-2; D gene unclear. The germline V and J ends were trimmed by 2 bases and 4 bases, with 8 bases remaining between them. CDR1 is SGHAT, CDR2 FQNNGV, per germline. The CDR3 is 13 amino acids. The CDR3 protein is CASSLSRSYGYTF. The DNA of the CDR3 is TGTGCCAGCAGCTTAAGTCGGTCCTATGGCTACACCTTC. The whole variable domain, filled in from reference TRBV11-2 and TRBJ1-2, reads EAGVAQSPRYKIIEKRQSVAFWCNPISGHATLYWYQQILGQGPKLLIQFQNNGVVDDSQLPKDRFSAERLKGVDSTLKIQPAKLEDSAVYLCASSLSRSYGYTFGSGTRLTVV.

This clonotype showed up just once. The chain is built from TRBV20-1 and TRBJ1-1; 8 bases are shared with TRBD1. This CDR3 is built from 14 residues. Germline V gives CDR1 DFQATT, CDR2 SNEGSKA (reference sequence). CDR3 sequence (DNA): TGCGGTACTACAGGGGGTGGGATGAACACTGAAGCTTTCTTT. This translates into CGTTGGGMNTEAFF.

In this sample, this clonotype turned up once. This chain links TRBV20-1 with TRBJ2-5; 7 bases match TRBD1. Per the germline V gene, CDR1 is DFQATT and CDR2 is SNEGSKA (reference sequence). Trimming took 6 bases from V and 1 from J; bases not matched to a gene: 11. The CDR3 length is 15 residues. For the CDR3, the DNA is TGCAGTGCCACCGCCAACAGGGGCTTCCAAGAGACCCAGTACTTC. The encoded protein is CSATANRGFQETQYF.

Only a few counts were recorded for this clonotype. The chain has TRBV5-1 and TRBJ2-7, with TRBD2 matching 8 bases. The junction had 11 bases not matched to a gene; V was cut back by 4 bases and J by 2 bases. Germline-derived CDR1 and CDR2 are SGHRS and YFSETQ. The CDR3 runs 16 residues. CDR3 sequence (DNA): TGCGCCAGCAGCGCCTCACCCGGGACTAGAACCTACGAGCAGTACTTC. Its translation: CASSASPGTRTYEQYF.

CDR3 loop: CASSIGGGRQPQHF. CDR3 DNA: TGTGCCAGTAGTATAGGCGGAGGGCGCCAGCCCCAGCATTTT. V gene TRBV19 combines with J gene TRBJ1-5; D not resolved. V was pared by 1 base and J by 7 bases, with 11 bases between. The CDR3 has 14 residues. Germline CDR1 reads LNHDA; CDR2 reads SQIVND (reference sequence).

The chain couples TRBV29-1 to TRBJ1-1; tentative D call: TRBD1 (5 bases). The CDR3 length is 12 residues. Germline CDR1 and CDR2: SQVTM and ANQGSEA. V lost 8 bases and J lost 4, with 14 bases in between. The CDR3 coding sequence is TGCAGCAGTGACCTGGGGGTCACTGAAGCTTTCTTT. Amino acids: CSSDLGVTEAFF.

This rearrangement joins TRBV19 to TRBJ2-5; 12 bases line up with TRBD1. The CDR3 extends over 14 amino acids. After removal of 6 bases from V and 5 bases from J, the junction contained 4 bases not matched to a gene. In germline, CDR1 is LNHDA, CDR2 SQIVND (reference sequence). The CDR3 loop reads CASSGTGGDETQYF. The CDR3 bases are TGTGCCAGTAGCGGGACAGGGGGCGACGAGACCCAGTACTTC.

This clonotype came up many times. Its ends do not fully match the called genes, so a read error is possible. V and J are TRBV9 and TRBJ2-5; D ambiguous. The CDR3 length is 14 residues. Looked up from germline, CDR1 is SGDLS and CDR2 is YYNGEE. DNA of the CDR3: TGTGCCAGCAGCCCCCTTTCCGCTCAAGAGATCCAGTACTTC. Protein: CASSPLSAQEIQYF. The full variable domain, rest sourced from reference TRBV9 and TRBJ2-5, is DSGVTQTPKHLITATGQRVTLRCSPRSGDLSVYWYQQSLDQGLQFLIQYYNGEERAKGNILERFSAQQFPDLHSELNLSSLELGDSALYFCASSPLSAQEIQYFGPGTRLLVL.

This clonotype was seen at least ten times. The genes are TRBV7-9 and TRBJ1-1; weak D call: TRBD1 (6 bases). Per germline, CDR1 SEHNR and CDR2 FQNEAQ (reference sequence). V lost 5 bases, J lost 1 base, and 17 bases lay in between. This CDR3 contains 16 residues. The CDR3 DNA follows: TGTGCCAGCAGCCGGGGGGGGCGCCAGGAGAACACTGAAGCTTTCTTT. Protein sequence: CASSRGGRQENTEAFF.